This TCR beta chain was observed in a study of cytomegalovirus exposure and HLA in healthy donors. Study conclusions and caveats: Subsequent analysis found a tendency for first-cohort TCR clusters to co-occur within the 90 to 150 validation repertoires. Three chains linked to CMV were shown in vitro to be specific for CMV antigens.

The CDR3 totals 17 residues. Germline CDR1 is SEHNR and CDR2 is FQNEAQ (reference sequence). V lost 1 base and J 2 bases, leaving 16 bases between the germline ends. Some clones are missing from TCRdb's copy, which holds only in-frame ones; the method was immunoSEQ multiplex PCR. The sample holds 220,000 or so clones, 90% to 95% seen once. With respect to this clone: Its antigen is unidentified.

This rearrangement joins TRBV7-9 to TRBJ2-3; D call uncertain. The sequence was obtained from a woman aged 18-29 years in good health and CMV-seronegative. Sequencing was done on a sample of PBMCs. CDR3 protein: CASSLVGQPGYTDTQYF. The DNA for the CDR3 is TGTGCCAGCAGCTTAGTAGGCCAGCCAGGCTACACAGATACGCAGTATTTT.